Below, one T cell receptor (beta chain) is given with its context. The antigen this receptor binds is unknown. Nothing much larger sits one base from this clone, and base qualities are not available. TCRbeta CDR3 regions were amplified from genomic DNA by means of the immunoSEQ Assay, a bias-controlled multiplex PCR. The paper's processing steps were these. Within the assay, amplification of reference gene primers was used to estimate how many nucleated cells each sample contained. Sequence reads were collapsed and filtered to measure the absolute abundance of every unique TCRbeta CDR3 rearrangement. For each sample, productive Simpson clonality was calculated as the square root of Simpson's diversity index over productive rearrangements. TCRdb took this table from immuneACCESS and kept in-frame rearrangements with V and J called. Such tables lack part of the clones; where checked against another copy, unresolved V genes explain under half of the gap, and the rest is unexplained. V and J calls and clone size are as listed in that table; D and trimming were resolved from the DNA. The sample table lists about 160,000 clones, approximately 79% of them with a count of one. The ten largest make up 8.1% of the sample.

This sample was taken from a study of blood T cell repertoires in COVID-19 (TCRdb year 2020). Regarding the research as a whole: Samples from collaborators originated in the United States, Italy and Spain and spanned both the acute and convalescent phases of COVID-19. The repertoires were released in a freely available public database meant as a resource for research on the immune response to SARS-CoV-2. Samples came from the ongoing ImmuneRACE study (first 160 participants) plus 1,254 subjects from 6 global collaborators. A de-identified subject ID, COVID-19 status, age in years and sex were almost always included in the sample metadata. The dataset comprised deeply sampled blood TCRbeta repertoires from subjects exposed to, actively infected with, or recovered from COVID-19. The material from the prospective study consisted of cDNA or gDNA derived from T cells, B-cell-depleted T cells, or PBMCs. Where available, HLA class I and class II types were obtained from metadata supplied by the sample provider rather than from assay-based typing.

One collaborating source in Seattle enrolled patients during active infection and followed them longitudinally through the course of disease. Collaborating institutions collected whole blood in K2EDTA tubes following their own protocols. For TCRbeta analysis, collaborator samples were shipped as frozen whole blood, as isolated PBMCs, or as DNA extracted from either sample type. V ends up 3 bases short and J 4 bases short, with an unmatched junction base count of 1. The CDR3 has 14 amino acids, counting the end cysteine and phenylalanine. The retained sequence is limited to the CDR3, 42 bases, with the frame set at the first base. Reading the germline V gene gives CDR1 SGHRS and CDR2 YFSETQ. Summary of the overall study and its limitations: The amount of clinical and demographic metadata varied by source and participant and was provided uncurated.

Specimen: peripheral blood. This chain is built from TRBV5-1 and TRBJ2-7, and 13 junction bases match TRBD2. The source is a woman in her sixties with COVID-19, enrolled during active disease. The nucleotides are TGCGCCAGCAGCTCGACTAGCGGGAGGTACGAGCAGTACTTC. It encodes CASSSTSGRYEQYF.